This T cell receptor beta chain derives from a study of T cell responses to AZD1222 COVID-19 vaccine. As for this clone: The antigen is undetermined.

Germline CDR1 reads SGHAT; CDR2 reads FQDESV (reference sequence). Losses at the gene ends were 2 bases for V and 5 bases for J; bases not matched to a gene: 4. This CDR3 is built from 15 residues. Assay: immunoSEQ multiplex PCR; the TCRdb copy retains only in-frame clones and omits some. The sample lists approximately 100,000 clones, about nine tenths occurring once. Study-level points and caveats: Most donors were white British, females outnumbered males, and clonal diversity was possibly underestimated.

The rearrangement links TRBV11-1 to TRBJ2-2, with 8 positions matching TRBD2. The specimen was peripheral blood, collected on day 0 of AZD1222 vaccination. The clonotype was recovered from an adult in good health. CDR3 region: CASSLNAGGTGELFF. CDR3 DNA sequence: TGTGCCAGCAGCTTAAACGCGGGAGGAACCGGGGAGCTGTTTTTT.